This T cell receptor beta chain derives from a study of blood T cell repertoires in COVID-19. About the research overall: The study drew acute and convalescent COVID-19 samples from the United States, Italy and Spain. In each case, the material was cDNA or gDNA derived from T cells, B-cell-depleted T cells, or PBMCs.

The V end was cut by 6 bases, the J end by 8 bases, with 16 bases between. The CDR3 is 14 residues long. Germline V gene sequence: CDR1 SNHLY, CDR2 FYNNEI. Authors' analysis steps: Researchers report that nucleated cell counts were estimated from reference gene primer amplification. Data came from immunoSEQ multiplex PCR; TCRdb stores just in-frame clones and leaves some out. V and J calls and clone size are those listed in that table; D and trimming were worked out from the DNA. The data contain around 230,000 clones, around 84% of them singletons. This clonotype originated in a man in his fifties or sixties with COVID-19, enrolled during active disease. The gene calls are TRBV2 and TRBJ1-4; D unclear. The sample taken for sequencing was peripheral blood. This chain's CDR3 is CASRGGEGGEKLFF. DNA of the CDR3: TGTGCCAGCAGAGGTGGAGAGGGTGGGGAAAAACTGTTTTTT. Complete variable domain (other parts from reference TRBV2 and TRBJ1-4): EPEVTQTPSHQVTQMGQEVILRCVPISNHLYFYWYRQILGQKVEFLVSFYNNEISEKSEIFDDQFSVERPDGSNFTLKIRSTKLEDSAMYFCASRGGEGGEKLFFGSGTQLSVL.